Each of the 23 T cell receptor beta chains below was sequenced from the same sample in a study of CD8+ T cells in alopecia areata. Treatment noted: oral pan-JAK inhibitor, 5-10 mg twice daily. Isolated RNA was reverse transcribed into cDNA used as the sequencing template. Sequenced by immunoSEQ multiplex PCR; TCRdb stores in-frame clones only, minus some. The table has 200,000 to 250,000 clones, over 40% seen once. Material: CD4+ T cells sorted from blood, obtained at approximately week 36, from a patient treated with tofacitinib. The receptors stem from a human donor with alopecia areata.

The CDR3: CASTKDLVGSYEQYF. In DNA, the CDR3 is TGTGCCAGCACTAAAGACCTAGTGGGCTCCTACGAGCAGTACTTC. The chain links TRBV11-2 to TRBJ2-7; no reliable D call. V lost 7 bases and J lost 0, with 16 bases in between. CDR1 is SGHAT, CDR2 FQNNGV, per germline. The CDR3 is made up of 15 amino acids. Full variable domain (outside the CDR3, taken from reference TRBV11-2 and TRBJ2-7): EAGVAQSPRYKIIEKRQSVAFWCNPISGHATLYWYQQILGQGPKLLIQFQNNGVVDDSQLPKDRFSAERLKGVDSTLKIQPAKLEDSAVYLCASTKDLVGSYEQYFGPGTRLTVT.

The rearrangement links TRBV29-1 to TRBJ2-1; 12 nucleotides line up with TRBD2. The CDR3 totals 14 residues. Germline CDR1 is SQVTM and CDR2 is ANQGSEA. Trimming at V came to 7 bases and at J to 6 bases, leaving 7 bases not matched to a gene. The CDR3 coding sequence is TGCAGCGCCCACCTAGCGGGAGGGTCCAATGAGCAGTTCTTC. Translating it yields CSAHLAGGSNEQFF.

This clone was detected only a few times. The V and J genes are TRBV30 and TRBJ2-7; 12 positions match TRBD1. This CDR3 has 17 amino acids. V shed 1 base, J shed 1 base, and the junction held 8 bases outside the gene matches. Germline CDR1 is GTSNPN and CDR2 is SVGIG (reference sequence). CDR3 loop: CAWSGSPGQGASYEQYF. CDR3 DNA sequence: TGTGCCTGGAGTGGAAGCCCGGGACAGGGGGCTTCCTACGAGCAGTACTTC. Filled out from reference TRBV30 and TRBJ2-7, the complete variable domain reads SQTIHQWPATLVQPVGSPLSLECTVEGTSNPNLYWYRQAAGRGLQLLFYSVGIGQISSEVPQNLSASRPQDRQFILSSKKLLLSDSGFYLCAWSGSPGQGASYEQYFGPGTRLTVT.

This clone has a handful of counts. The J gene is TRBJ2-5, the V gene TRBV5-4; D perhaps matches TRBD2 (6 bases). Germline-derived CDR1 and CDR2 are SGHNT and YYREEE (reference sequence). Trimming removed 1 base from V and 4 bases from J, with 14 bases in between. The CDR3 runs 15 residues. CDR3 DNA: TGTGCCAGCAGCTTGTCGCGTCGAGCGGGAGAGACCCAGTACTTC. Translating gives CASSLSRRAGETQYF.

This chain uses TRBV6-1 with TRBJ2-7; D might be TRBD2 (6 bases). CDR3 length equals 13 residues. Trimming cost V 1 base and J 7 bases, with 11 bases left between them. CDR1 and CDR2 (germline): MNHNS, SASEGT. CDR3 nucleotides: TGTGCCAGCAGTGAAGGGAGGGAGTTGGAGCAGTACTTC. It specifies CASSEGRELEQYF.

In its sample, this clone was seen many times. V usage is TRBV4-2 and J usage is TRBJ2-5, with TRBD2 identical over 13 bases. This CDR3 has 18 amino acids. Germline values: CDR1 LGHNA, CDR2 YNFKEQ. Trimming removed 1 base from V and 5 bases from J; junction bases left unmatched: 10. CDR3 region: CASSQAEFAGLAGETQYF. The CDR3 DNA is TGTGCCAGCAGCCAAGCCGAATTTGCGGGACTAGCGGGGGAGACCCAGTACTTC.

This clone was counted a few times. The rearrangement joins TRBV7-2 to TRBJ2-7, with 9 bases matching TRBD1. V lost 5 bases and J lost 2; bases outside the gene matches: 7. CDR1 is SGHTA, CDR2 FQGNSA, per germline. The CDR3 extends over 15 amino acids. The CDR3 protein is CASSPTGGAPYEQYF. The CDR3 DNA reads as TGTGCCAGCAGCCCAACAGGGGGCGCACCCTACGAGCAGTACTTC.

This clone was recorded once. The genes are TRBV9 and TRBJ1-5, with 9 positions matching TRBD1. The germline CDR1 and CDR2 sequences are SGDLS and YYNGEE. The CDR3 length is 18 residues. The junction had 11 bases not matched to a gene; V was cut back by 4 bases and J by 0 bases. CDR3: CASSPGQGLNPSNQPQHF. Here the CDR3 DNA reads TGTGCCAGCAGCCCGGGACAGGGACTAAATCCTAGCAATCAGCCCCAGCATTTT.

The chain has TRBV7-2 and TRBJ2-7; the D gene is possibly TRBD2 (5 bases). The CDR3 spans 14 residues. Germline loops: CDR1 SGHTA, CDR2 FQGNSA. Between the trimmed V and J ends, which lost 3 bases and 2 bases, there was a span of 11 bases. The chain's CDR3 is CASSFNPGTYEQYF. CDR3 coding DNA: TGTGCCAGCAGCTTTAATCCGGGGACCTACGAGCAGTACTTC. Together with reference TRBV7-2 and TRBJ2-7, the CDR3 gives the full variable domain: GAGVSQSPSNKVTEKGKDVELRCDPISGHTALYWYRQSLGQGLEFLIYFQGNSAPDKSGLPSDRFSAERTGGSVSTLTIQRTQQEDSAVYLCASSFNPGTYEQYFGPGTRLTVT.

This rearrangement joins TRBV29-1 to TRBJ1-5, with D perhaps matching TRBD1 (6 bases). The CDR3 sequence is 14 residues long. The germline V gene has CDR1 SQVTM and CDR2 ANQGSEA. Deletions cut 7 bases from V and 10 bases from J, with 23 bases between. The CDR3 loop reads CSASLQGLESPQHF. The CDR3 DNA sequence: TGCAGCGCTTCGTTACAGGGCCTTGAGTCTCCCCAGCATTTT.

This clone occurred once. The V call is TRBV30, the J call TRBJ2-5; 12 bases line up with TRBD2. V was pared by 8 bases and J by 2 bases, with 3 bases of the junction left unmatched. Germline lookup yields CDR1 GTSNPN and CDR2 SVGIG (reference sequence). The CDR3 totals 13 residues. The CDR3 sequence is CARGTSGQETQYF. The CDR3 nucleotides are TGTGCCCGAGGGACTAGCGGGCAAGAGACCCAGTACTTC. Using reference TRBV30 and TRBJ2-5 for the parts outside the CDR3, the full variable domain is SQTIHQWPATLVQPVGSPLSLECTVEGTSNPNLYWYRQAAGRGLQLLFYSVGIGQISSEVPQNLSASRPQDRQFILSSKKLLLSDSGFYLCARGTSGQETQYFGPGTRLLVL.

This clone was recorded a few times. The DNA of the CDR3 is TGTGCCAGCAGCTCGCGGCAACAGGGAACCTACGAGCAGTACTTC. Translating gives CASSSRQQGTYEQYF. V gene TRBV5-4 combines with J gene TRBJ2-7; a weak D match, TRBD1 (6 bases). This CDR3 region has 15 residues. The ends were cut back, 3 bases at V and 2 bases at J, with 15 bases in the middle. Germline V gene lookup returns CDR1 SGHNT and CDR2 YYREEE (reference sequence).

The genes are TRBV7-8 and TRBJ2-7; D not resolved. Trimming shortened V by 5 bases and J by 6 bases, and 11 bases separated the two germline ends. Looked up from germline, CDR1 is SGHVS and CDR2 is FQNEAQ. There are 12 residues in the CDR3. The CDR3 DNA follows: TGTGCCAGCAGCACCGGTCCGCTCGAGCAGTACTTC. Amino acid sequence: CASSTGPLEQYF.

The chain joins TRBV11-2 to TRBJ2-4; TRBD2 is a possible D gene (5 bases). Germline values: CDR1 SGHAT, CDR2 FQNNGV. V shed 1 base and J shed 5 bases, with 6 bases lying between them. The CDR3 is 13 residues long. The CDR3 here is CASSLGGENIQYF. The CDR3 DNA sequence: TGTGCCAGCAGCTTAGGGGGAGAAAACATTCAGTACTTC. The entire variable domain, with the rest obtained from reference TRBV11-2 and TRBJ2-4, is as follows: EAGVAQSPRYKIIEKRQSVAFWCNPISGHATLYWYQQILGQGPKLLIQFQNNGVVDDSQLPKDRFSAERLKGVDSTLKIQPAKLEDSAVYLCASSLGGENIQYFGAGTRLSVL.

This chain joins TRBV27 and TRBJ2-7; TRBD2 agrees at 9 bases. The ends lost 4 bases at V and 2 bases at J; junction bases unmatched: 6. The CDR3 totals 15 residues. Germline loops: CDR1 MNHEY, CDR2 SMNVEV (reference sequence). In DNA form, the CDR3 reads TGTGCCAGCAGTTCCCCGACTAGCGGCACCTACGAGCAGTACTTC. This sequence encodes CASSSPTSGTYEQYF.

This clone has only a few counts. The CDR3 DNA follows: TGTGCCAGCAGCTTATCGGGTAGGGCGAACACTGAAGCTTTCTTT. The encoded protein is CASSLSGRANTEAFF. The rearrangement joins TRBV5-4 to TRBJ1-1; D gene ambiguous. V dropped 2 bases and J dropped 1 base, with 12 bases sitting between them. The germline V gene encodes CDR1 SGHNT and CDR2 YYREEE (reference sequence). This CDR3 region has 15 residues.

In nucleotides, the CDR3 is TGTGCCAGCTCACGGGTACAGGGGGCCAGTAGCGGCTACGAGCAGTACTTC. Translation gives CASSRVQGASSGYEQYF. The chain has TRBV18 and TRBJ2-7, with 9 positions matching TRBD1. CDR3 size: 17 residues. V lost 4 bases and J lost 3; bases outside the gene matches: 13. CDR1 is KGHSH and CDR2 is LQKENI in the germline V gene. The full variable domain, rest sourced from reference TRBV18 and TRBJ2-7, is NAGVMQNPRHLVRRRGQEARLRCSPMKGHSHVYWYRQLPEEGLKFMVYLQKENIIDESGMPKERFSAEFPKEGPSILRIQQVVRGDSAAYFCASSRVQGASSGYEQYFGPGTRLTVT.

The chain is built from TRBV4-3 and TRBJ2-1; 8 bases line up with TRBD1. The CDR3 is 16 residues long. Germline assignment: CDR1 LGHNA and CDR2 YSLEER. V gave up 1 base and J gave up 5 bases; unmatched junction bases: 7. This CDR3 reads CASSQGRDRINNEQFF. The CDR3, as DNA: TGCGCCAGCAGCCAAGGGCGGGACAGGATTAACAATGAGCAGTTCTTC.

This clone showed up just a few times. This chain links TRBV28 with TRBJ2-2; D unclear. The CDR3 loop spans 12 amino acids. Germline loops: CDR1 MDHEN, CDR2 SYDVKM. V gave up 6 bases and J gave up 6 bases, with 8 bases separating them. As DNA, the CDR3 is TGTGCCAGCAGGGGCTTCGCCGGGGAGCTGTTTTTT. It translates to CASRGFAGELFF. The variable domain in full, with the rest retrieved from reference TRBV28 and TRBJ2-2, is DVKVTQSSRYLVKRTGEKVFLECVQDMDHENMFWYRQDPGLGLRLIYFSYDVKMKEKGDIPEGYSVSREKKERFSLILESASTNQTSMYLCASRGFAGELFFGEGSRLTVL.

The gene calls are TRBV4-3 and TRBJ2-7, with 7 positions matching TRBD1. V lost 4 bases and J lost 1; bases outside the gene matches: 4. CDR3 size: 14 residues. Germline CDR1 LGHNA, CDR2 YSLEER. CDR3 region: CASSLGQMSYEQYF. For the CDR3, the DNA is TGCGCCAGCAGCCTGGGACAGATGTCCTACGAGCAGTACTTC.

The CDR3 sequence is CASSKGGQGPFYEQYF. In nucleotides, the CDR3 is TGTGCCAGTAGTAAGGGCGGACAGGGCCCCTTCTACGAGCAGTACTTC. This sequence joins TRBV19 and TRBJ2-7; 8 bases agree with TRBD1. In germline, CDR1 is LNHDA, CDR2 SQIVND (reference sequence). The V segment lost 4 bases and the J segment 3 bases; nucleotides outside the gene matches: 11. The CDR3 sequence is 16 residues long.

CDR3 sequence reads: CASRAGGSGANVLTF. The CDR3 DNA reads as TGTGCCAGCAGGGCAGGGGGCTCTGGGGCCAACGTCCTGACTTTC. V and J are TRBV6-6 and TRBJ2-6; 7 bases are a match to TRBD1. The length of the CDR3 is 15 residues. V was clipped by 6 bases and J by 0 bases; unmatched bases: 2. CDR1 MNHNY and CDR2 SVGAGI come from the germline V gene (reference sequence).

This clone was observed a handful of times. J is TRBJ2-2 and V is TRBV29-1; 14 nucleotides match TRBD2. The ends lost 4 bases at V and 0 bases at J; junction bases unmatched: 10. The germline V gene has CDR1 SQVTM and CDR2 ANQGSEA. This CDR3 region has 19 residues. The CDR3 region is CSVGLRTSGRLTNTGELFF. For the CDR3, the DNA is TGCAGCGTTGGGCTCAGGACTAGCGGGAGGCTGACGAACACCGGGGAGCTGTTTTTT.